A single sample gave rise to the 13 T cell receptor beta chains below, sequenced in a study of T cell responses to AZD1222 COVID-19 vaccine. Sequenced by immunoSEQ multiplex PCR; TCRdb stores in-frame clones only, minus some. The sample yields some 110,000 clones, over 75% seen once. The sequencing here drew on peripheral blood, taken on day 0 of AZD1222 vaccination. Receptors were obtained from an adult in good health.

The V gene is TRBV10-3, the J gene TRBJ1-1; D gene uncertain. The CDR3 is 14 residues long. With 2 bases removed from V and 1 base from J, the gap between germline ends came to 8 bases. CDR1 is ENHRY and CDR2 is SYGVKD in the germline V gene. CDR3 in amino acids: CAISENAANTEAFF. Written as DNA, the CDR3 is TGTGCCATCAGTGAGAACGCTGCGAACACTGAAGCTTTCTTT.

The chain uses TRBV4-2 and TRBJ2-1; no firm D call. Germline lookup yields CDR1 LGHNA and CDR2 YNFKEQ. V shed 7 bases and J shed 8 bases, with 18 bases lying between them. There are 14 residues in the CDR3. The CDR3 sequence: CASTDLASLDEQFF. The CDR3, as DNA: TGTGCCAGCACCGACCTGGCTAGTTTGGATGAGCAGTTCTTC.

This clone was seen only once. The rearrangement links TRBV5-4 to TRBJ2-7; 7 bases align to TRBD1. V lost 4 bases to trimming and J lost 4 bases; unmatched junction nucleotides: 11. This CDR3 has 15 residues. Germline V gene data show CDR1 as SGHNT and CDR2 as YYREEE (reference sequence). CDR3 nucleotide sequence: TGTGCCAGCAGCCCGGGACAGTCACGTCGTTACGAGCAGTACTTC. Its protein is CASSPGQSRRYEQYF. The entire variable domain, with the rest obtained from reference TRBV5-4 and TRBJ2-7, is as follows: ETGVTQSPTHLIKTRGQQVTLRCSSQSGHNTVSWYQQALGQGPQFIFQYYREEENGRGNFPPRFSGLQFPNYSSELNVNALELDDSALYLCASSPGQSRRYEQYFGPGTRLTVT.

The CDR3 DNA follows: TGCAGCGGCCGGGGACCTTCCTACGAGCAGTACTTC. Translated, it gives CSGRGPSYEQYF. This chain links TRBV29-1 with TRBJ2-7; the D call may be TRBD1 or TRBD2 (5 bases each). This CDR3 comprises 12 residues. Germline V CDR1 and CDR2: SQVTM, ANQGSEA. V was trimmed by 7 bases and J by 1 base, leaving 11 bases between them.

The chain uses TRBV7-3 and TRBJ2-2, with D perhaps matching TRBD1 (6 bases). Trimming left V 2 bases short and J 5 bases short, with 12 bases between. CDR1 SGHTA and CDR2 FQGTGA come from the germline V gene. CDR3 length: 15 amino acids. The CDR3 bases are TGTGCCAGCAGCTTATCAGGGGCGGAGACCGGGGAGCTGTTTTTT. It specifies CASSLSGAETGELFF.

The rearrangement links TRBV19 to TRBJ2-1; D uncertain. Germline V CDR1 and CDR2: LNHDA, SQIVND (reference sequence). The CDR3 runs to 12 residues. V lost 4 bases, J lost 7 bases, and 8 bases lay in between. The CDR3 region is CASSTPGNEQFF. CDR3 DNA sequence: TGTGCCAGTAGTACCCCTGGAAATGAGCAGTTCTTC.

This clone was seen just once. V gene TRBV5-1 combines with J gene TRBJ1-2, with 12 bases lining up with TRBD1. V lost 0 bases, J lost 7 bases, and 4 bases stayed unmatched. The CDR3 loop spans 15 amino acids. Germline CDR1 SGHRS, CDR2 YFSETQ. In DNA form, the CDR3 reads TGCGCCAGCAGCTTGGCCGGGACAGGGGGCTCTGGCTACACCTTC. The encoded protein is CASSLAGTGGSGYTF.

Only one count was recorded for this clone. The rearrangement joins TRBV29-1 to TRBJ2-7; D is perhaps TRBD1 (5 bases). The germline gives CDR1 SQVTM, CDR2 ANQGSEA. The CDR3 sequence is 12 residues long. The V end lost 7 bases, the J end lost 3 bases, and 13 bases lay between the germline ends. DNA of the CDR3: TGCAGCGCCTCGACAGACAACTACGAGCAGTACTTC. It yields the protein CSASTDNYEQYF.

V and J are TRBV30 and TRBJ2-2, with 7 bases lining up with TRBD2. V gave up 5 bases and J gave up 0 bases; unmatched junction bases: 15. The CDR3 has 18 residues. Germline loops: CDR1 GTSNPN, CDR2 SVGIG (reference sequence). CDR3 sequence reads: CAWASGGVGGANTGELFF. The CDR3 nucleotides read TGTGCCTGGGCTAGTGGGGGGGTAGGTGGAGCGAACACCGGGGAGCTGTTTTTT.

The V gene is TRBV13, the J gene TRBJ2-7; 11 positions match TRBD1. The CDR3 length is 13 residues. Trimming cost V 7 bases and J 7 bases; bases outside gene matches: 6. Germline lookup yields CDR1 PRHDT and CDR2 FYEKMQ (reference sequence). CDR3 DNA: TGTGCCAGCACCCTGGACAGGGGGCTTGAGCAGTACTTC. It translates to CASTLDRGLEQYF.

The rearrangement joins TRBV27 to TRBJ2-5, with 8 bases fitting TRBD1. Germline V gene sequence: CDR1 MNHEY, CDR2 SMNVEV (reference sequence). The CDR3 covers 13 residues. V was pared by 8 bases and J by 4 bases, with 6 bases of the junction left unmatched. CDR3 in amino acids: CASSPGGAETQYF. The CDR3 DNA reads TGTGCCAGCTCCCCAGGGGGCGCAGAGACCCAGTACTTC.

The V call is TRBV28, the J call TRBJ1-1, with unresolved D. In germline, CDR1 is MDHEN, CDR2 SYDVKM. V was clipped by 1 base and J by 4 bases, with 1 base between them. The length of the CDR3 is 11 residues. The CDR3 nucleotides are TGTGCCAGCAGTTTATCCACTGAAGCTTTCTTT. The encoded protein is CASSLSTEAFF.

The chain has TRBV18 and TRBJ1-1; D ambiguous. CDR1 and CDR2 from the germline V gene are KGHSH and LQKENI. The ends were cut back, 6 bases at V and 2 bases at J, with 10 bases in the middle. This CDR3 spans 13 amino acids. CDR3 loop: CASSQDTNTEAFF. The CDR3 nucleotides are TGTGCCAGCTCTCAAGACACAAACACTGAAGCTTTCTTT. Filled out from reference TRBV18 and TRBJ1-1, the complete variable domain reads NAGVMQNPRHLVRRRGQEARLRCSPMKGHSHVYWYRQLPEEGLKFMVYLQKENIIDESGMPKERFSAEFPKEGPSILRIQQVVRGDSAAYFCASSQDTNTEAFFGQGTRLTVV.